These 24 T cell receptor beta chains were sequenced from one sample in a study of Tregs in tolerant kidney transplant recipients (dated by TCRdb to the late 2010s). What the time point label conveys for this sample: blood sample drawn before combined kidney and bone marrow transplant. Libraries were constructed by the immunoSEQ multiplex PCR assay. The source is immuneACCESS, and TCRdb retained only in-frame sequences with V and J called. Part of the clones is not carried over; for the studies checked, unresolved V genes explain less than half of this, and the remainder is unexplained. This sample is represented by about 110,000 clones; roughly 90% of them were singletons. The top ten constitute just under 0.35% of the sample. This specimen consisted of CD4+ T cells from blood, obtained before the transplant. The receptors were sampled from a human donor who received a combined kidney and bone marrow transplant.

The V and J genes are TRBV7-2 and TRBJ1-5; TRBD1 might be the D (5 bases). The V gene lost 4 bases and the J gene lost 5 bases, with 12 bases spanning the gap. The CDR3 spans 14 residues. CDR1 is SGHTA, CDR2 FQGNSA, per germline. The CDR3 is CASSYVTGDQPQHF. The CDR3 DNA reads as TGTGCCAGCAGCTATGTCACAGGAGATCAGCCCCAGCATTTT.

The CDR3 loop is CASSPGTGLGYTF. CDR3 coding DNA: TGTGCCAGCAGCCCGGGGACAGGGCTCGGCTACACCTTC. This sequence joins TRBV7-6 and TRBJ1-2, with 9 bases lining up with TRBD1. Germline values: CDR1 SGHVS, CDR2 FNYEAQ. The ends lost 5 bases at V and 8 bases at J; junction bases unmatched: 6. CDR3 size: 13 residues.

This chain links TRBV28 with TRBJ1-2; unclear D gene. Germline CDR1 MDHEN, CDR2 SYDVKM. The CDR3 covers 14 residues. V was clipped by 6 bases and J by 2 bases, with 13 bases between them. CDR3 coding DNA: TGTGCCAGCAGCCTCAACTACGGGAACTATGGCTACACCTTC. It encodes CASSLNYGNYGYTF.

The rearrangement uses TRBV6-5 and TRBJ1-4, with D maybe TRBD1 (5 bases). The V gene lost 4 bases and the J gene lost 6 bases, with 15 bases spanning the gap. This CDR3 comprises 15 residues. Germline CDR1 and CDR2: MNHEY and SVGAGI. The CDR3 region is CASSLLPGMYEKLFF. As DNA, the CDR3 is TGTGCCAGCAGTTTATTGCCAGGGATGTATGAAAAACTGTTTTTT.

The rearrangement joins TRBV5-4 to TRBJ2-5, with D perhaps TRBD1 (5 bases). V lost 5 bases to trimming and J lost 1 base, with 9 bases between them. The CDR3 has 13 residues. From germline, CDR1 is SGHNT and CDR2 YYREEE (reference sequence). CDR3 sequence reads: CASSTGLQETQYF. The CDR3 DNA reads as TGTGCCAGCAGTACAGGCCTCCAAGAGACCCAGTACTTC. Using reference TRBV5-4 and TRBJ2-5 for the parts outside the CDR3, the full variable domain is ETGVTQSPTHLIKTRGQQVTLRCSSQSGHNTVSWYQQALGQGPQFIFQYYREEENGRGNFPPRFSGLQFPNYSSELNVNALELDDSALYLCASSTGLQETQYFGPGTRLLVL.

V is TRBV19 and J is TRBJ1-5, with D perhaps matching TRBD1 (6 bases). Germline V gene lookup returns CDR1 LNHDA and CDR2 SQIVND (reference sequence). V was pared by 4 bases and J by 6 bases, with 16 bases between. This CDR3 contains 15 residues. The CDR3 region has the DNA TGTGCCAGTAGTACCCCCATTGGGGGGGCTCAGCCCCAGCATTTT. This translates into CASSTPIGGAQPQHF.

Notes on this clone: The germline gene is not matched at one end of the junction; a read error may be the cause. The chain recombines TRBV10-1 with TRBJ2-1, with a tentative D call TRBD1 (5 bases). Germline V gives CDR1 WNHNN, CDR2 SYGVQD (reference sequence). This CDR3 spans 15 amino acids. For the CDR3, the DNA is TGCGCCAGCGGTGACAGAAAGGGGTCCAGGGATGAGCAGTTCTTC. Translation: CASGDRKGSRDEQFF.

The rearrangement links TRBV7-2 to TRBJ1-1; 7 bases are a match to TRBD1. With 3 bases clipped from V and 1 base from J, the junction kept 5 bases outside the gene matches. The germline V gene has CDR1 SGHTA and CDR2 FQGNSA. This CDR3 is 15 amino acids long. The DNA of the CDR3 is TGTGCCAGCAGCTTGACAGGGCTTACGAACACTGAAGCTTTCTTT. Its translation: CASSLTGLTNTEAFF.

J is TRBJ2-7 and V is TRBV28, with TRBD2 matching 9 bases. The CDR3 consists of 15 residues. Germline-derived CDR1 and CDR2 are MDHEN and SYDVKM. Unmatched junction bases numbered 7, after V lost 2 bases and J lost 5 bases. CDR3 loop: CASSLGASGTHEQYF. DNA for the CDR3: TGTGCCAGCAGTTTAGGGGCTAGCGGGACCCACGAGCAGTACTTC.

The CDR3 bases are TGTGCCACCTCTAACGGGCGGGAGGCCTCCTACAATGAGCAGTTCTTC. Translated: CATSNGREASYNEQFF. This sequence joins TRBV10-3 and TRBJ2-1, with 8 bases aligning to TRBD2. The germline V gene has CDR1 ENHRY and CDR2 SYGVKD. The length of the CDR3 is 16 residues. V trimming: 10 bases; J trimming: 0 bases; junction bases outside the gene matches: 11.

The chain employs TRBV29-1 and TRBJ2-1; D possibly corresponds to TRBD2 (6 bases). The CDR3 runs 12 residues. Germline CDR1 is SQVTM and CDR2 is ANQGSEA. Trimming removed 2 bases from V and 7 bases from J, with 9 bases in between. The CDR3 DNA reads TGCAGCGTTGAACGGGGGAAAAATGAGCAGTTCTTC. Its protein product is CSVERGKNEQFF.

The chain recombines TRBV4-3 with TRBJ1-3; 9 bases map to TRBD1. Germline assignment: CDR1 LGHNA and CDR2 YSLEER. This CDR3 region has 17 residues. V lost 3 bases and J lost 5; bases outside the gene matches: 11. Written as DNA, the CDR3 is TGCGCCAGCAGCCACGACTCAGGGACAGGGACGAGAAACACCATATATTTT. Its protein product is CASSHDSGTGTRNTIYF.

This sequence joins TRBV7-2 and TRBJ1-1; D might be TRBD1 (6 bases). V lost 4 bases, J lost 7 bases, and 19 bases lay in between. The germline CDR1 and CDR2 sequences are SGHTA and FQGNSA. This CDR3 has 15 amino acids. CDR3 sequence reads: CASSSISGATHEAFF. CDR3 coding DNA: TGTGCCAGCAGCTCAATCTCAGGGGCGACCCATGAAGCTTTCTTT.

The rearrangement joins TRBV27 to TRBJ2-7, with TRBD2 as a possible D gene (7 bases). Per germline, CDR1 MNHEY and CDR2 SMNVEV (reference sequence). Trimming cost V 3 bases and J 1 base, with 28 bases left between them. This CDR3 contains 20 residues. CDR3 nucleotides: TGTGCCAGCAGTTTCCTAGAACCGGGTTTGGGGGGGGGCTGGTCCTACGAGCAGTACTTC. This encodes CASSFLEPGLGGGWSYEQYF.

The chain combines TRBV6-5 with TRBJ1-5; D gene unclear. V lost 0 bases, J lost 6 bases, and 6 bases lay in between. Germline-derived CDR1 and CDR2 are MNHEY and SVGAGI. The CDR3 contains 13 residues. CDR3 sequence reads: CASSYSRGQPQHF. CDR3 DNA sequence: TGTGCCAGCAGTTACTCCAGAGGTCAGCCCCAGCATTTT.

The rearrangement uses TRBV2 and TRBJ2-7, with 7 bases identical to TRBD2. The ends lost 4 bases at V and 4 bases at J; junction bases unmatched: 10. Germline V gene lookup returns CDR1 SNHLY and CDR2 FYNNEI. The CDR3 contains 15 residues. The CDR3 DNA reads TGTGCCAGCAGTGTCGAGGGAGGGCCGGAATACGAGCAGTACTTC. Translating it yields CASSVEGGPEYEQYF.

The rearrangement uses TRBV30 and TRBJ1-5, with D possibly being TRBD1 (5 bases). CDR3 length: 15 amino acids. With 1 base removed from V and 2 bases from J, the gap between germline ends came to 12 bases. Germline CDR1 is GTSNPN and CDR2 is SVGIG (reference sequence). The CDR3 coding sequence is TGTGCCTGGAGTGAGGGGATTTGGGGCAATCAGCCCCAGCATTTT. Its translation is CAWSEGIWGNQPQHF.

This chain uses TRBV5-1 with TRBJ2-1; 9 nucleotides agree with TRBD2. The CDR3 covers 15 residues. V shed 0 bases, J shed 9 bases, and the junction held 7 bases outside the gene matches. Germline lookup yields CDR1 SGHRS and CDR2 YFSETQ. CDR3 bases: TGCGCCAGCAGCTTGGCGGGCGGGGGGGCCGGTGAGCAGTTCTTC. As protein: CASSLAGGGAGEQFF.

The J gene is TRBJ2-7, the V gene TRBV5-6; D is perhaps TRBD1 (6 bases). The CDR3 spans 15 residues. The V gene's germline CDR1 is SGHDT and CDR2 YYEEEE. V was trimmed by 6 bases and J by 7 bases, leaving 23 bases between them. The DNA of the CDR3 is TGTGCCAGCAACCCCACGGGCAGGAACACAGGGGAGCAGTACTTC. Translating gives CASNPTGRNTGEQYF.

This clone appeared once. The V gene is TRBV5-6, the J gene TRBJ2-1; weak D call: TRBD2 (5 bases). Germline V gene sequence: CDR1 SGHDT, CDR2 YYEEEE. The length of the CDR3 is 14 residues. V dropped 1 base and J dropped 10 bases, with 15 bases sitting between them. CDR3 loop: CASSLLRRSREQFF. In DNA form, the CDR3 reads TGTGCCAGCAGCTTGTTAAGGAGGAGCCGGGAGCAGTTCTTC.

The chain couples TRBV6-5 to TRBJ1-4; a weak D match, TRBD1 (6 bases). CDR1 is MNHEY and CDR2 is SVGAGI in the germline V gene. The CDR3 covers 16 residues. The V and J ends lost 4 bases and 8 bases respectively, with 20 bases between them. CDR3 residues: CASSLNPLGQNEKLFF. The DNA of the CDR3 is TGTGCCAGCAGTTTGAACCCCCTGGGACAAAACGAAAAACTGTTTTTT.

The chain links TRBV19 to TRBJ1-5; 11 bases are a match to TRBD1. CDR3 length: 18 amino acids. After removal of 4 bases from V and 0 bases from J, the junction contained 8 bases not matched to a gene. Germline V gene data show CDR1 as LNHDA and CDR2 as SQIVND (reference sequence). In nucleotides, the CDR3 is TGTGCCAGTAGTACCCGGACAGGGGGCCCCCTTAGCAATCAGCCCCAGCATTTT. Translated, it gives CASSTRTGGPLSNQPQHF.

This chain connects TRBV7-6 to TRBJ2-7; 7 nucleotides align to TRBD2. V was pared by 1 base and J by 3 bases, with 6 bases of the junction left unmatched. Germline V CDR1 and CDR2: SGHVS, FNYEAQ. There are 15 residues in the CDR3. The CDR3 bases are TGTGCCAGCAGCTTAGGAGTCGGGAGGATCTACGAGCAGTACTTC. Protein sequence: CASSLGVGRIYEQYF. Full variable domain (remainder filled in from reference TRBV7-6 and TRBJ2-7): GAGVSQSPRYKVTKRGQDVALRCDPISGHVSLYWYRQALGQGPEFLTYFNYEAQQDKSGLPNDRFSAERPEGSISTLTIQRTEQRDSAMYRCASSLGVGRIYEQYFGPGTRLTVT.

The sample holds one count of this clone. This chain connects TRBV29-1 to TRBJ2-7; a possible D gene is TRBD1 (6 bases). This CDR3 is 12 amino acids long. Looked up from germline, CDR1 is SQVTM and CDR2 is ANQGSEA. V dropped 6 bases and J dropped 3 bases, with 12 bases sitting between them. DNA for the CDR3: TGCAGCGTGGGGCAGGACAGCTACGAGCAGTACTTC. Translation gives CSVGQDSYEQYF.